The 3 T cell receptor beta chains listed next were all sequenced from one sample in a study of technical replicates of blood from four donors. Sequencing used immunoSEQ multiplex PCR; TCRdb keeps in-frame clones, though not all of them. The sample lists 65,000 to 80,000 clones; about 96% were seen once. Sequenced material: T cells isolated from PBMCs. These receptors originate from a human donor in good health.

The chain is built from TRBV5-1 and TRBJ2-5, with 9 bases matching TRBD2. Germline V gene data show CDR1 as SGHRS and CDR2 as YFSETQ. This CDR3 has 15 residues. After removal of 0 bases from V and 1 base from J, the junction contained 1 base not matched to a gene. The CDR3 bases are TGCGCCAGCAGCTTGGAGACTAGCGGCCAAGAGACCCAGTACTTC. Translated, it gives CASSLETSGQETQYF.

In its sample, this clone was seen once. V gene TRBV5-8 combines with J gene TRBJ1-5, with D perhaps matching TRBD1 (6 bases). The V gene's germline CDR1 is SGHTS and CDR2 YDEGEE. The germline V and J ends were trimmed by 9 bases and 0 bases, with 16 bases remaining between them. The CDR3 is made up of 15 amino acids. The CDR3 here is CATSRDIYSNQPQHF. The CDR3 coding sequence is TGTGCCACCAGTAGGGACATTTATAGCAATCAGCCCCAGCATTTT.

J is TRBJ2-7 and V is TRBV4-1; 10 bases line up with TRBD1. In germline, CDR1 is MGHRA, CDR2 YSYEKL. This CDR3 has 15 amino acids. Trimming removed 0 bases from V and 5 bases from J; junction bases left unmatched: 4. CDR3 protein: CASSQDIGTGDEQYF. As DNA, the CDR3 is TGCGCCAGCAGCCAAGACATCGGGACAGGGGACGAGCAGTACTTC.